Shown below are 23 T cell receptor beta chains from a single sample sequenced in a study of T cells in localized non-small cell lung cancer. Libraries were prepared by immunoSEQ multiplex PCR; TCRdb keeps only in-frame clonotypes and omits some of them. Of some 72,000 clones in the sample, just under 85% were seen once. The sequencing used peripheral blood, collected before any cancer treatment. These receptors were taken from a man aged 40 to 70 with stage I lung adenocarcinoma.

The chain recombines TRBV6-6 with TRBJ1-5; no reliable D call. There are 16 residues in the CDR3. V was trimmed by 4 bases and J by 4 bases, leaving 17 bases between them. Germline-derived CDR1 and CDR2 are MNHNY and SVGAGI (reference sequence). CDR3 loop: CASSSSDRGGNQPQHF. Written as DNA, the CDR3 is TGTGCCAGCAGTTCCTCGGACCGGGGAGGAAATCAGCCCCAGCATTTT.

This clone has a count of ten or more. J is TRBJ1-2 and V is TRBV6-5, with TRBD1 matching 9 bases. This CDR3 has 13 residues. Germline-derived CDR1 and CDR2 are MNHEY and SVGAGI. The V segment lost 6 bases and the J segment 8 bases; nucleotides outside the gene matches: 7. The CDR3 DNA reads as TGTGCCAGCAGCCGGGGGACAGGGACCGGCTACACCTTC. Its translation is CASSRGTGTGYTF.

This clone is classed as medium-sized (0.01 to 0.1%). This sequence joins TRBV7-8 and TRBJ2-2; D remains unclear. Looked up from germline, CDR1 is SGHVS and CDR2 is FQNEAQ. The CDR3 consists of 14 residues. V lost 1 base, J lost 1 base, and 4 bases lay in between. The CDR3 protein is CASSLGRNTGELFF. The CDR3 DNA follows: TGTGCCAGCAGCTTAGGACGGAACACCGGGGAGCTGTTTTTT.

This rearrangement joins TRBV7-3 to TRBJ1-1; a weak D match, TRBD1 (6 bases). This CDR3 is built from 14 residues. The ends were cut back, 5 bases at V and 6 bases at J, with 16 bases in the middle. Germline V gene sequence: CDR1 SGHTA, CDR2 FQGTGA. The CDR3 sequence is CASSLTGPGAEAFF. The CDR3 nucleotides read TGTGCCAGCAGCCTCACAGGGCCGGGCGCTGAAGCTTTCTTT.

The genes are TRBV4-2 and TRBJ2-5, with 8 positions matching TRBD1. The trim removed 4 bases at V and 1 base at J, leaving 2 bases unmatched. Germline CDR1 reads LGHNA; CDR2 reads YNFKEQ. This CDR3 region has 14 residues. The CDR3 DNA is TGTGCCAGCAGCCGAGACAGGGGCCAAGAGACCCAGTACTTC. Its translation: CASSRDRGQETQYF.

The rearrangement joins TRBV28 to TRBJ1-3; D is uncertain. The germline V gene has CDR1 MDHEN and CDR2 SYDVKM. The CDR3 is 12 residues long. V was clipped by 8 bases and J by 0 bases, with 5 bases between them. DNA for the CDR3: TGTGCCAGCGCCGCCTCTGGAAACACCATATATTTT. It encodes CASAASGNTIYF. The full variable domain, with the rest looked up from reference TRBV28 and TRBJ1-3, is DVKVTQSSRYLVKRTGEKVFLECVQDMDHENMFWYRQDPGLGLRLIYFSYDVKMKEKGDIPEGYSVSREKKERFSLILESASTNQTSMYLCASAASGNTIYFGEGSWLTVV.

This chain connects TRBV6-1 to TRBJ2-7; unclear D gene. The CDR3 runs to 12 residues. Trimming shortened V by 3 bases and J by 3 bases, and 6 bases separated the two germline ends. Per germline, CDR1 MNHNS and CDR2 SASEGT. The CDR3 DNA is TGTGCCAGCAGTGACGTAGGCTACGAGCAGTACTTC. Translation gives CASSDVGYEQYF.

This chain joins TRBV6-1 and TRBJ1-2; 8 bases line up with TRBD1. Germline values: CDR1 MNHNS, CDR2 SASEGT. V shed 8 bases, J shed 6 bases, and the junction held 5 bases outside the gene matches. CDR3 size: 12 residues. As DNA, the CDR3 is TGTGCCAGCGTGACAGGGGTGAATGGCTACACCTTC. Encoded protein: CASVTGVNGYTF.

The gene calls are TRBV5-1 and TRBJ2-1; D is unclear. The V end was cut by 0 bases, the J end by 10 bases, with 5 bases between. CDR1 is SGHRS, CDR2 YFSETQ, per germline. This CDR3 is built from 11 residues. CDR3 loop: CASSLVGEQFF. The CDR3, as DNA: TGCGCCAGCAGCTTGGTTGGGGAGCAGTTCTTC.

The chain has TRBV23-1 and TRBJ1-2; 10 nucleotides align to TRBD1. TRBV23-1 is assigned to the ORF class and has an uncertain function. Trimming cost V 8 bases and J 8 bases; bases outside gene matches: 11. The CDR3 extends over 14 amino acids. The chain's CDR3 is CASADRGHLEGYTF. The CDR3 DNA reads TGCGCCAGCGCAGACAGGGGGCATCTTGAAGGCTACACCTTC.

The CDR3: CASSVQGETGYYEQYF. The CDR3 DNA sequence: TGTGCCAGCAGCGTGCAGGGAGAGACAGGTTACTACGAGCAGTACTTC. The J gene is TRBJ2-7, the V gene TRBV9; tentatively, D is TRBD1 (6 bases). CDR3 length equals 16 residues. The germline V and J ends were trimmed by 2 bases and 3 bases, with 18 bases remaining between them. CDR1 is SGDLS and CDR2 is YYNGEE in the germline V gene. The variable domain in full, completed from reference TRBV9 and TRBJ2-7, reads DSGVTQTPKHLITATGQRVTLRCSPRSGDLSVYWYQQSLDQGLQFLIQYYNGEERAKGNILERFSAQQFPDLHSELNLSSLELGDSALYFCASSVQGETGYYEQYFGPGTRLTVT.

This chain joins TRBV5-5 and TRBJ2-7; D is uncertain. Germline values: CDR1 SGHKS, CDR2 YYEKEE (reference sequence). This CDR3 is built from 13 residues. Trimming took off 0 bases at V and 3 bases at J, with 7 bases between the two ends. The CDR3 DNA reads TGTGCCAGCAGCTTGGAAGGCAGCTACGAGCAGTACTTC. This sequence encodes CASSLEGSYEQYF.

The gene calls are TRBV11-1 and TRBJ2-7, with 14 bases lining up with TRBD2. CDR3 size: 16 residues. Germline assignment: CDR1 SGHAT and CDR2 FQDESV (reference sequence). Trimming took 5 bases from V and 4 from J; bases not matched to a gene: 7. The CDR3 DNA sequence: TGTGCCAGCAGCCCTTGGACTAGCGGGGGGCCTTACGAGCAGTACTTC. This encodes CASSPWTSGGPYEQYF.

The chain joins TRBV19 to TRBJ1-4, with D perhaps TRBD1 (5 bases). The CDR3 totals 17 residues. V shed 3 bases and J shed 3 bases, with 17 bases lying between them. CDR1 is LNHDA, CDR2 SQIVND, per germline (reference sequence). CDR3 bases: TGTGCCAGTAGTATGAGAGAAAAGGGGACCTCTAATGAAAAACTGTTTTTT. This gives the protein CASSMREKGTSNEKLFF.

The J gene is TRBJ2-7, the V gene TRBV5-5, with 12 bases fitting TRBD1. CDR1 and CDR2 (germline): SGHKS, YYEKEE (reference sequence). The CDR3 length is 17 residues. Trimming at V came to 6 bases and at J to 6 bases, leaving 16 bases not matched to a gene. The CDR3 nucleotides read TGTGCCAGCACCACCTTCGGGACAGGGGGCTCGAATGGCGAGCAGTACTTC. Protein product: CASTTFGTGGSNGEQYF. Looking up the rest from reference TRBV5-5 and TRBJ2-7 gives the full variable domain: DAGVTQSPTHLIKTRGQQVTLRCSPISGHKSVSWYQQVLGQGPQFIFQYYEKEERGRGNFPDRFSARQFPNYSSELNVNALLLGDSALYLCASTTFGTGGSNGEQYFGPGTRLTVT.

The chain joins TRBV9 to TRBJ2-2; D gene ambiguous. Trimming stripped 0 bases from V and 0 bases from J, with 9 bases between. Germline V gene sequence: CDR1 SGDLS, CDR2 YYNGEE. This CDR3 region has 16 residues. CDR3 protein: CASSVAIRANTGELFF. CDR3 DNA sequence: TGTGCCAGCAGCGTAGCTATCCGGGCGAACACCGGGGAGCTGTTTTTT.

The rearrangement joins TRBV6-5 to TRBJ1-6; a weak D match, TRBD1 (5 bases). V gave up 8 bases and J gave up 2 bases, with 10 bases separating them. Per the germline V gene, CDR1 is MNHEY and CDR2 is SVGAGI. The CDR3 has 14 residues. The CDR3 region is CASRGATYNSPLHF. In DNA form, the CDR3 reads TGTGCCAGCCGCGGGGCAACCTATAATTCACCCCTCCACTTT.

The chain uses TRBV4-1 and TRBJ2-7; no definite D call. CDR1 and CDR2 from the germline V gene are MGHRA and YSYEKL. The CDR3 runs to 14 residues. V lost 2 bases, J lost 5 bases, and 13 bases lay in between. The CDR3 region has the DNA TGCGCCAGCAGCCAAAAGATCGGGTTCCACGAGCAGTACTTC. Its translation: CASSQKIGFHEQYF.

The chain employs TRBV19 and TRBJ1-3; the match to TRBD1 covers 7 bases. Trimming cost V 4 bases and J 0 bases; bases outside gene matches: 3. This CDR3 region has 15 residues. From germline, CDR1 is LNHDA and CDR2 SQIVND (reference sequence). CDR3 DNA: TGTGCCAGTAGTAGCCGGGACAGCTCTGGAAACACCATATATTTT. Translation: CASSSRDSSGNTIYF.

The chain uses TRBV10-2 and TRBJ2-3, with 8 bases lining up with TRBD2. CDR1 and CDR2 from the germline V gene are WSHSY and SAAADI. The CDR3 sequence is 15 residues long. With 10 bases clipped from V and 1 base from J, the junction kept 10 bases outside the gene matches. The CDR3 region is CATSSGRGGTDTQYF. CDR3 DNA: TGCGCCACCTCATCGGGGCGGGGGGGCACAGATACGCAGTATTTT.

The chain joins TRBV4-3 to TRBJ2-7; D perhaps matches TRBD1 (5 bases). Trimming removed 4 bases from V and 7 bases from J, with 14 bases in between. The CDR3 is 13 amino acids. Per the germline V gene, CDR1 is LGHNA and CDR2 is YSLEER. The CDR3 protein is CASSLRGVGEQYF. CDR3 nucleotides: TGCGCCAGCAGCCTAAGGGGTGTAGGGGAGCAGTACTTC.

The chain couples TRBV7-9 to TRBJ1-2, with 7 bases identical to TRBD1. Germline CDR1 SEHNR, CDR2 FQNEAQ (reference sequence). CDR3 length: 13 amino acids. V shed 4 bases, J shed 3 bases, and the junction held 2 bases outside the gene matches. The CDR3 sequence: CASSSDRDYGYTF. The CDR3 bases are TGTGCCAGCAGCTCCGACAGGGACTATGGCTACACCTTC.

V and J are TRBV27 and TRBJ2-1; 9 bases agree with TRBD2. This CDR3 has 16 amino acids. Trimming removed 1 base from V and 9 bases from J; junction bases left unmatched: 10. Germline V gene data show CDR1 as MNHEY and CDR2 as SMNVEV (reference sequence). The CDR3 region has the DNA TGTGCCAGCAGTTTATACCTTGCGGGAGGGGTCCGTGAGCAGTTCTTC. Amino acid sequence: CASSLYLAGGVREQFF.